This entry describes one TCR beta chain. What it binds is not known. The sample belongs to a study of T cells after yellow fever vaccination. CDR1 and CDR2 from the germline V gene are SQVTM and ANQGSEA. The trim removed 1 base at V and 0 bases at J, leaving 6 bases unmatched. The CDR3 has 15 residues. Study results and limitations: Peaking faster, on day 5 versus 15, the secondary response was nonetheless weaker. There was a small share of clonotypes that showed up in both the CD4 and CD8 compartments.

TCRdb used MiXCR to reprocess the 5' RACE reads, holding one entry per CDR3 protein. This table holds hundreds of thousands of distinct CDR3 sequences, roughly 4% found once. The chain carries TRBV29-1 and TRBJ2-7; 7 bases line up with TRBD2. This clonotype was sampled from a man aged 18 to 35 who received the YFV17D yellow fever vaccine. Source: PBMCs, taken 5 days after the yellow fever booster vaccination. CDR3 residues: CSVEGRSGASYEQYF. The CDR3 bases are TGCAGCGTTGAAGGGCGAAGCGGGGCCTCCTACGAGCAGTACTTC.